This TCR beta chain was found in a study of T cells in Graves' hyperthyroidism and ophthalmopathy. It was RNA transcripts that yielded the amplified TCR beta CDR3 regions. First-round RT-PCR with HTBI primers amplified the TCR CDR3 region. TCRdb analysed the multiplex PCR reads with MiXCR anew, one entry per CDR3 protein. This sample has 600,000 or so distinct CDR3 sequences, with about 45% found just once. Study-level points and caveats: A 13 V-J signature model discriminated ophthalmopathy versus stable hyperthyroidism. Most expanded thyroid clonotypes above 0.001 also appeared in blood.

The study defined stable Graves' hyperthyroidism as no ophthalmopathy progression within 18 months. Hyperthyroidism was newly diagnosed in patients aged 18 to 65 (duration under 2 months). As for this clonotype: Its antigen remains unknown.

The receptor was derived from a woman aged 18-29 years with Graves' hyperthyroidism. The sample comprised peripheral blood or thyroid tissue (not recorded which).

This CDR3 reads CASSMERGLEAFF. The CDR3, as DNA: TGTGCCAGTAGTATGGAGAGGGGGCTAGAAGCTTTCTTT. The rearrangement uses TRBV19 and TRBJ1-1, with 7 bases fitting TRBD1. After removal of 3 bases from V and 8 bases from J, the junction contained 6 bases not matched to a gene. The CDR3 loop spans 13 amino acids. The V gene's germline CDR1 is LNHDA and CDR2 SQIVND (reference sequence).